A selection of T cell receptor beta chains follows, all from one sample in a study of blood T cell repertoires in COVID-19. Generated by immunoSEQ multiplex PCR, the TCRdb table keeps only in-frame clones and is missing some. The top ten clones hold around 5.4% of a sample with under 200,000 clones, around 75% of them seen once. Sequencing was carried out using peripheral blood. Receptor source: a woman aged 40 to 50 with COVID-19, enrolled during active disease. The CDR3 runs from the conserved cysteine through the conserved F or W. Fields, in order: J gene, D gene, clone size, V gene, CDR3 DNA, CDR3 protein. A D gene is named only where the DNA matches it firmly. A clone size is listed for some rows: how often the clone was seen (once, few, many), or a class if it is expanded.

J: TRBJ1-2
D: .
size: .
V: TRBV12-3/TRBV12-4
DNA: TGTGCCAGCAGTCAGGGTGTTCCCTATGGCTACACCTTC
CDR3: CASSQGVPYGYTF

J: TRBJ1-3
D: TRBD1
size: .
V: TRBV28
DNA: TGTGCCAGCAGTCGTACAGGGGACGGAAACACCATATATTTT
CDR3: CASSRTGDGNTIYF

J: TRBJ2-1
D: TRBD2
size: .
V: TRBV2
DNA: TGTGCAAGCAGGCTAAGTGCGACTAGCGGGAGAAATGAGCAGTTCTTC
CDR3: CASRLSATSGRNEQFF

J: TRBJ2-3
D: .
size: .
V: TRBV19
DNA: TGTGCCAGTAGTATCAGATTCGTAGGTCCCTCAACGCCGGGTATCGATACGCAGTATTTT
CDR3: CASSIRFVGPSTPGIDTQYF

J: TRBJ2-7
D: TRBD1
size: .
V: TRBV13
DNA: TGTGCCAGCAGCTCAGACAGGGGGCGAAACGAGCAGTACTTC
CDR3: CASSSDRGRNEQYF

J: TRBJ2-7
D: .
size: .
V: TRBV5-4
DNA: TGTGCCAGCAGCCCCCAGGGCCGTTCCTCCTACGAGCAGTACTTC
CDR3: CASSPQGRSSYEQYF

J: TRBJ2-7
D: TRBD1
size: .
V: TRBV19
DNA: TGTGCCAGTAGTAGGGGGACAGACCACGAGCAGTACTTC
CDR3: CASSRGTDHEQYF

J: TRBJ1-2
D: .
size: .
V: TRBV7-8
DNA: TGTGCCAGCAGCCCCCGTTCTAACTATGGCTACACCTTC
CDR3: CASSPRSNYGYTF

J: TRBJ2-1
D: .
size: .
V: TRBV5-1
DNA: TGCGCCAGCAGCTTGGTAGGGGGCTCCTACAATGAGCAGTTCTTC
CDR3: CASSLVGGSYNEQFF

J: TRBJ1-1
D: .
size: .
V: TRBV3-1/TRBV3-2
DNA: TGTGCCAGCAGCCAAGGTTCTATCTTCGGGGCTTTCTTT
CDR3: CASSQGSIFGAFF

J: TRBJ2-5
D: TRBD1
size: .
V: TRBV5-1
DNA: TGCGCCAGCAGCTCGGGACAGGGGGGGATTATGGCCCAGTACTTC
CDR3: CASSSGQGGIMAQYF

J: TRBJ2-7
D: .
size: .
V: TRBV7-9
DNA: TGTGCCAGCAGCGTGTTATACGAGCAGTACTTC
CDR3: CASSVLYEQYF

J: TRBJ2-2
D: .
size: .
V: TRBV30
DNA: TGTGCCTGGACCCAGGGGAACACCGGGGAGCTGTTTTTT
CDR3: CAWTQGNTGELFF

J: TRBJ2-7
D: TRBD2
size: .
V: TRBV5-1
DNA: TGCGCCAGCAGCTTGGAAGGGAGGGCCTACGAGCAGTACTTC
CDR3: CASSLEGRAYEQYF

J: TRBJ2-7
D: .
size: .
V: TRBV6-5
DNA: TGTGCCAGCAAACCCCAGGGCAGACAGAACGAGCAGTACTTC
CDR3: CASKPQGRQNEQYF

J: TRBJ1-5
D: TRBD1
size: .
V: TRBV6-5
DNA: TGTGCCAGCATGAGGGGGACAGGGAGCAATCAGCCCCAGCATTTT
CDR3: CASMRGTGSNQPQHF

J: TRBJ1-5
D: TRBD1
size: .
V: TRBV6-5
DNA: TGTGCCAGCAGCCTGGACAGGGGAAATCAGCCCCAGCATTTT
CDR3: CASSLDRGNQPQHF

J: TRBJ2-7
D: TRBD1
size: .
V: TRBV5-1
DNA: TGCGCCAGCAGCTTGGGTACTCCGAAGGGGGCTCAGGACGAGCAGTACTTC
CDR3: CASSLGTPKGAQDEQYF

J: TRBJ2-5
D: TRBD1
size: .
V: TRBV19
DNA: TGTGCCAGTAGTATGGGACAGGGGGTGGAGGCCCAGTACTTC
CDR3: CASSMGQGVEAQYF

J: TRBJ1-1
D: TRBD1
size: .
V: TRBV10-1
DNA: TGCGCCAGCAGTGGAGCCCGACAGGGAAGGGCTTTCTTT
CDR3: CASSGARQGRAFF

J: TRBJ1-2
D: .
size: .
V: TRBV6-5
DNA: TGTGCCACCACCGGGACAAGTAACTATGGCTACACCTTC
CDR3: CATTGTSNYGYTF

J: TRBJ1-2
D: .
size: .
V: TRBV7-3
DNA: TGTGCCAGCAGCTTTGCGGGTGAGCCCATCAACGGCTACACCTTC
CDR3: CASSFAGEPINGYTF

J: TRBJ1-5
D: .
size: .
V: TRBV2
DNA: TGTGCCAGTTTGCCCGGGATTAGCAATCAGCCCCAGCATTTT
CDR3: CASLPGISNQPQHF

J: TRBJ1-4
D: .
size: .
V: TRBV6-4
DNA: TGTGCCAGCAACTGCGGACAGACTGAAAAACTGTTTTTT
CDR3: CASNCGQTEKLFF

J: TRBJ2-5
D: TRBD2
size: .
V: TRBV27
DNA: TGTGCCAGCAGTACATCTAGCGGGGGGGCCTGGGAGACCCAGTACTTC
CDR3: CASSTSSGGAWETQYF

J: TRBJ1-4
D: .
size: few
V: TRBV4-2
DNA: TGTGCCAGCGGCGGGGGGACTAATGAAAAACTGTTTTTT
CDR3: CASGGGTNEKLFF

J: TRBJ2-1
D: TRBD2
size: .
V: TRBV11-1
DNA: TGTGCCAGCAGCTTAAGGTCTAGCGGGGGGTACAATGAGCAGTTCTTC
CDR3: CASSLRSSGGYNEQFF

J: TRBJ1-2
D: .
size: .
V: TRBV3-1/TRBV3-2
DNA: TGTGCCAGCAGCCAGGGGGCTAGCTATGGCTACACCTTC
CDR3: CASSQGASYGYTF

J: TRBJ1-1
D: .
size: .
V: TRBV6-4
DNA: TGTGCCAGCAGTGACGGGGCAGGGCGGGCTTTCTTT
CDR3: CASSDGAGRAFF

J: TRBJ1-4
D: .
size: .
V: TRBV20-1
DNA: TGCAGTGCTATTGAGCGGGACCACGGAAAACTGTTTTTT
CDR3: CSAIERDHGKLFF

J: TRBJ1-1
D: .
size: once
V: TRBV2
DNA: TGTGCCAGCAAGGACAGAGACACTGAAGCTTTCTTT
CDR3: CASKDRDTEAFF

J: TRBJ2-1
D: TRBD2
size: .
V: TRBV5-6
DNA: TGTGCCAGCAGCCGAGAGGGACTAGCGTTCTACAATGAGCAGTTCTTC
CDR3: CASSREGLAFYNEQFF

J: TRBJ2-5
D: TRBD1
size: .
V: TRBV5-1
DNA: TGCGCCAGCAGCTTACAGGGACAGACTCAGGGAGAGACCCAGTACTTC
CDR3: CASSLQGQTQGETQYF

J: TRBJ1-1
D: .
size: .
V: TRBV12-3/TRBV12-4
DNA: TGTGCCAGCAGTTTCGGGAGGAACACTGAAGCTTTCTTT
CDR3: CASSFGRNTEAFF

J: TRBJ2-1
D: .
size: .
V: TRBV6-5
DNA: TGTGCCAGCAAATCTAGCGTCGATGAGCAGTTCTTC
CDR3: CASKSSVDEQFF

J: TRBJ2-1
D: TRBD2
size: .
V: TRBV5-5
DNA: TGTGCCAGCAGCTTGACTAGCGGGGTGTATAATGAGCAGTTCTTC
CDR3: CASSLTSGVYNEQFF

J: TRBJ1-2
D: TRBD1
size: .
V: TRBV6-1
DNA: TGTGCCAGCAGTGAAATTACAGGGGTAGTAAATGGCTACACCTTC
CDR3: CASSEITGVVNGYTF

J: TRBJ2-7
D: .
size: .
V: TRBV11-1
DNA: TGTGCCAGCAGCCCCGACATGACCGAGCAGTACTTC
CDR3: CASSPDMTEQYF

J: TRBJ2-7
D: TRBD1
size: .
V: TRBV5-1
DNA: TGCGCCAGCAGCACACAGGGGAACGAGCAGTACTTC
CDR3: CASSTQGNEQYF

J: TRBJ2-7
D: .
size: .
V: TRBV11-1
DNA: TGTGCCAGCAGCCCGGGACTTGGGAGCTCCTACGAGCAGTACTTC
CDR3: CASSPGLGSSYEQYF

J: TRBJ2-5
D: TRBD1
size: .
V: TRBV7-7
DNA: TGTGCCAGCAGCAGAAGGACAGGGGGCGGAGAGACCCAGTACTTC
CDR3: CASSRRTGGGETQYF

J: TRBJ1-1
D: .
size: .
V: TRBV6-2/TRBV6-3
DNA: TGTGCCAGCAGTTCCCAGGGGCAGGGAGTAATATGGACTGAAGCTTTCTTT
CDR3: CASSSQGQGVIWTEAFF

J: TRBJ2-2
D: TRBD1
size: .
V: TRBV2
DNA: TGTGCCAGTCAGGGGGCCCAGACCACCGGGGAGCTGTTTTTT
CDR3: CASQGAQTTGELFF

J: TRBJ2-7
D: .
size: .
V: TRBV4-1
DNA: TGCGCCAGCAGCCAAGAGAGGAGTACAGGCTTGGACGAGCAGTACTTC
CDR3: CASSQERSTGLDEQYF

J: TRBJ2-7
D: TRBD1
size: .
V: TRBV12-3/TRBV12-4
DNA: TGTGCCAGCCGGACAGGGGGAACCTACGAGCAGTACTTC
CDR3: CASRTGGTYEQYF